A single sample gave rise to the 16 T cell receptor beta chains below, sequenced in a study of blood T cell repertoires in COVID-19. Profiled with immunoSEQ multiplex PCR; TCRdb holds only in-frame clones, not every one. The sample has 60,000 to 65,000 clones; around 82% are singletons. The sequencing input was peripheral blood. These receptors came from a man between 60 and 75 years old with COVID-19, enrolled during active disease.

This clone was seen only a few times. The chain couples TRBV7-9 to TRBJ1-1; a possible D gene is TRBD1 (5 bases). CDR1 and CDR2 from the germline V gene are SEHNR and FQNEAQ (reference sequence). V was cut by 5 bases and J by 11 bases, with 12 bases left in between. The CDR3 is 11 amino acids. The CDR3 reads CASSGGAVAFF. The CDR3 DNA reads TGTGCCAGCAGCGGAGGGGCGGTCGCTTTCTTT.

The chain employs TRBV3-1 (or the pseudogene TRBV3-2) and TRBJ1-5, with D uncertain. V was shortened by 0 bases and J by 7 bases, with 7 bases between the two germline ends. CDR1 is LGHDT and CDR2 is YNNKEL in the germline V gene (reference sequence). This CDR3 contains 13 residues. The CDR3 region has the DNA TGTGCCAGCAGCCAAGAACTCAACCAGCCCCAGCATTTT. It codes for CASSQELNQPQHF.

The rearrangement uses TRBV11-2 and TRBJ1-6; D gene ambiguous. The germline gives CDR1 SGHAT, CDR2 FQNNGV. This CDR3 is built from 12 residues. Trimming took off 1 base at V and 8 bases at J, with 3 bases between the two ends. For the CDR3, the DNA is TGTGCCAGCAGCTTAGCTCATTCACCCCTCCACTTT. It translates to CASSLAHSPLHF.

The chain has TRBV10-3 and TRBJ2-7; 13 bases line up with TRBD2. The V segment lost 6 bases and the J segment 7 bases; nucleotides outside the gene matches: 9. Germline CDR1 ENHRY, CDR2 SYGVKD. The CDR3 is made up of 15 amino acids. CDR3 sequence reads: CAIRERTSGSGEQYF. The CDR3 DNA sequence: TGTGCCATCAGGGAGCGGACTAGCGGGAGTGGGGAGCAGTACTTC.

CDR3 protein: CASSIEAAAFTDTQYF. The CDR3 DNA is TGTGCCAGCAGCATCGAGGCGGCGGCATTCACAGATACGCAGTATTTT. The rearrangement joins TRBV7-6 to TRBJ2-3; D is unresolved. Trimming pared 5 bases from V and 2 bases from J, leaving 17 bases between. Germline CDR1 and CDR2: SGHVS and FNYEAQ. The length of the CDR3 is 16 residues. The whole variable domain, filled in from reference TRBV7-6 and TRBJ2-3, reads GAGVSQSPRYKVTKRGQDVALRCDPISGHVSLYWYRQALGQGPEFLTYFNYEAQQDKSGLPNDRFSAERPEGSISTLTIQRTEQRDSAMYRCASSIEAAAFTDTQYFGPGTRLTVL.

In regard to this clone: Other DNA sequences in this sample translate to the same CDR3. J is TRBJ1-2 and V is TRBV6-1; D remains ambiguous. The CDR3 is made up of 11 amino acids. CDR1 MNHNS and CDR2 SASEGT come from the germline V gene. V lost 2 bases and J lost 8, with 6 bases in between. This CDR3 reads CASSESLGYTF. Here the CDR3 DNA reads TGTGCCAGCAGTGAATCCTTAGGCTACACCTTC.

The CDR3 region has the DNA TGTGCCAGCAGCCCCAGGGGACAGGGGTTTACTGAAGCTTTCTTT. Translating gives CASSPRGQGFTEAFF. The V and J genes are TRBV3-1 (or the pseudogene TRBV3-2) and TRBJ1-1; 10 bases align to TRBD1. The junction had 7 bases not matched to a gene; V was cut back by 4 bases and J by 5 bases. Germline V lookup: CDR1 LGHDT, CDR2 YNNKEL (reference sequence). The CDR3 has 15 amino acids.

This clone was counted only a few times. The chain couples TRBV11-2 to TRBJ2-7, with 9 bases matching TRBD1. There are 17 residues in the CDR3. After removal of 5 bases from V and 7 bases from J, the junction contained 18 bases not matched to a gene. The germline V gene has CDR1 SGHAT and CDR2 FQNNGV. The CDR3: CASSRESMWDREYEQYF. CDR3 bases: TGTGCCAGCAGCCGCGAATCCATGTGGGACAGGGAGTATGAGCAGTACTTC.

This clone has only a few counts. V gene TRBV3-1 (or the pseudogene TRBV3-2) combines with J gene TRBJ1-2; D gene unclear. CDR1 and CDR2 (germline): LGHDT, YNNKEL (reference sequence). With 8 bases removed from V and 8 bases from J, the gap between germline ends came to 12 bases. The CDR3 sequence is 11 residues long. The CDR3 DNA sequence: TGTGCCAGCTCCACTTCCATGGGCTACACCTTC. It specifies CASSTSMGYTF.

This clone was counted a single time. The chain recombines TRBV6-5 with TRBJ2-7, with 7 bases lining up with TRBD2. Germline V lookup: CDR1 MNHEY, CDR2 SVGAGI. Losses at the gene ends were 2 bases for V and 2 bases for J; bases not matched to a gene: 6. This CDR3 spans 15 amino acids. CDR3 DNA: TGTGCCAGCAGTTACGGGGCTAGCGGCACCTACGAGCAGTACTTC. Translating it yields CASSYGASGTYEQYF.

V is TRBV2 and J is TRBJ2-5, with 12 nucleotides matching TRBD2. The length of the CDR3 is 14 residues. V lost 5 bases, J lost 4 bases, and 2 bases stayed unmatched. CDR1 and CDR2 from the germline V gene are SNHLY and FYNNEI. In nucleotides, the CDR3 is TGTGCCAGCAGTCGGACTAGCGGGATAGAGACCCAGTACTTC. Its translation is CASSRTSGIETQYF.

The chain uses TRBV19 and TRBJ1-1, with D perhaps matching TRBD1 (6 bases). The V gene lost 5 bases and the J gene lost 1 base, with 14 bases spanning the gap. Germline V gene data show CDR1 as LNHDA and CDR2 as SQIVND (reference sequence). The CDR3 contains 15 residues. This chain's CDR3 is CASSFLMGANTEAFF. The CDR3 region has the DNA TGTGCCAGTAGTTTTCTGATGGGGGCGAACACTGAAGCTTTCTTT.

The chain combines TRBV3-1 (or the pseudogene TRBV3-2) with TRBJ1-1; TRBD1 might be the D (6 bases). With 2 bases removed from V and 5 bases from J, the gap between germline ends came to 12 bases. This CDR3 is 14 amino acids long. The germline V gene has CDR1 LGHDT and CDR2 YNNKEL (reference sequence). In DNA, the CDR3 is TGTGCCAGCAGCCAAAGGACAGAAGTTACTGAAGCTTTCTTT. Translation: CASSQRTEVTEAFF.

The V and J genes are TRBV5-4 and TRBJ2-5; tentative D call: TRBD1 (5 bases). The V gene's germline CDR1 is SGHNT and CDR2 YYREEE (reference sequence). The length of the CDR3 is 12 residues. V gave up 0 bases and J gave up 5 bases, with 5 bases separating them. The CDR3 sequence: CASSLEGETQYF. For the CDR3, the DNA is TGTGCCAGCAGCTTGGAGGGGGAGACCCAGTACTTC. Full variable domain (remainder filled in from reference TRBV5-4 and TRBJ2-5): ETGVTQSPTHLIKTRGQQVTLRCSSQSGHNTVSWYQQALGQGPQFIFQYYREEENGRGNFPPRFSGLQFPNYSSELNVNALELDDSALYLCASSLEGETQYFGPGTRLLVL.

This rearrangement joins TRBV5-1 to TRBJ2-5; 8 bases are shared with TRBD1. The CDR3 consists of 16 residues. Germline assignment: CDR1 SGHRS and CDR2 YFSETQ. With V trimmed by 5 bases and J by 4 bases, 13 bases remained unmatched. In nucleotides, the CDR3 is TGCGCCAGCAGACCTCCAGGGGGCGCCGGTAGAGAGACCCAGTACTTC. Protein sequence: CASRPPGGAGRETQYF.

This clone occurred once. The rearrangement links TRBV6-5 to TRBJ1-1; possible D gene TRBD1, 6 bases. V was shortened by 4 bases and J by 8 bases, with 11 bases between the two germline ends. This CDR3 is built from 12 residues. In germline, CDR1 is MNHEY, CDR2 SVGAGI. The DNA for the CDR3 is TGTGCCAGCAGTTCATCCGGGACAGAAGCTTTCTTT. Amino acids: CASSSSGTEAFF.